Below are 20 T cell receptor beta chains sequenced from a single sample in a study of T cells in Graves' hyperthyroidism and ophthalmopathy. Amplified TCR beta CDR3 regions came from RNA transcripts. A first-round RT-PCR of the TCR CDR3 used the HTBI primer set. One entry per CDR3 protein results from TCRdb running MiXCR on the multiplex PCR reads. There are more than 350,000 distinct CDR3 sequences in the sample; 15% to 20% occur only once, and around a third lies in the top ten. The material sequenced was blood. The receptors shown here come from a young woman with Graves' hyperthyroidism that later progressed to Graves' ophthalmopathy.

This clonotype has only a few counts. The V gene is TRBV20-1, the J gene TRBJ2-1; no firm D call. Looked up from germline, CDR1 is DFQATT and CDR2 is SNEGSKA (reference sequence). V lost 3 bases, J lost 7 bases, and 19 bases lay in between. The CDR3 sequence is 15 residues long. The CDR3 sequence is CSASKAKGLRNEQFF. CDR3 nucleotide sequence: TGCAGTGCTAGTAAGGCCAAGGGCTTGAGAAATGAGCAGTTCTTC.

This clonotype came up many times. This chain connects TRBV9 to TRBJ2-1; possibly TRBD2 for D (6 bases). V lost 4 bases and J lost 4, with 18 bases in between. The CDR3 sequence is 16 residues long. From germline, CDR1 is SGDLS and CDR2 YYNGEE. The CDR3 nucleotides read TGTGCCAGCAGCCCCGTTTGGTTAGCGGAATACAATGAGCAGTTCTTC. Translation: CASSPVWLAEYNEQFF.

This clonotype has just a few counts. The chain links TRBV29-1 to TRBJ1-2; a possible D gene is TRBD1 (5 bases). Germline loops: CDR1 SQVTM, CDR2 ANQGSEA. This CDR3 spans 13 amino acids. V was trimmed by 5 bases and J by 1 base, leaving 11 bases between them. The CDR3 loop is CSVLDSDNYGYTF. For the CDR3, the DNA is TGCAGCGTTTTAGACAGTGATAACTATGGCTACACCTTC.

V and J are TRBV6-2 or TRBV6-3 and TRBJ2-1; D not certain. The CDR3 contains 12 residues. The germline V and J ends were trimmed by 6 bases and 5 bases, with 8 bases remaining between them. CDR1 MNHEY and CDR2 SVGEGT come from the germline V gene. CDR3 coding DNA: TGTGCCAGCAGGACGGAAAACAATGAGCAGTTCTTC. Its protein product is CASRTENNEQFF.

In its sample, this clonotype was seen a few times. The V call is TRBV2, the J call TRBJ2-2; D is possibly TRBD1 or TRBD2 (5 bases each). Germline V lookup: CDR1 SNHLY, CDR2 FYNNEI. Trimming cost V 8 bases and J 4 bases, with 8 bases left between them. CDR3 length equals 12 residues. The CDR3 DNA reads as TGTGCCAGCCGGGACCGCACCGGGGAGCTGTTTTTT. This encodes CASRDRTGELFF.

This clonotype came up a few times. The chain recombines TRBV6-1 with TRBJ2-1, with 14 bases identical to TRBD2. The CDR3 contains 17 residues. Trimming took 5 bases from V and 8 from J; bases not matched to a gene: 11. Germline-derived CDR1 and CDR2 are MNHNS and SASEGT. DNA of the CDR3: TGTGCCAGCAGTTTCCCGGGACTAGCGGGAGACCCCGATGAGCAGTTCTTC. Protein sequence: CASSFPGLAGDPDEQFF.

In this sample, this clonotype turned up many times. This chain joins TRBV11-2 and TRBJ2-7, with 14 bases aligning to TRBD2. Germline CDR1 is SGHAT and CDR2 is FQNNGV. The length of the CDR3 is 17 residues. With 1 base clipped from V and 9 bases from J, the junction kept 11 bases outside the gene matches. The CDR3 DNA is TGTGCCAGCAGCTTAGGTTTATACGGGACTAGCGGGAGTACGCAGTACTTC. This gives the protein CASSLGLYGTSGSTQYF. Full variable domain (missing parts from reference TRBV11-2 and TRBJ2-7): EAGVAQSPRYKIIEKRQSVAFWCNPISGHATLYWYQQILGQGPKLLIQFQNNGVVDDSQLPKDRFSAERLKGVDSTLKIQPAKLEDSAVYLCASSLGLYGTSGSTQYFGPGTRLTVT.

The table lists this clonotype with many counts. The V gene is TRBV27, the J gene TRBJ1-1; unclear D gene. V was cut by 0 bases and J by 5 bases, with 7 bases left in between. The CDR3 spans 13 residues. Germline loops: CDR1 MNHEY, CDR2 SMNVEV (reference sequence). CDR3 protein: CASSLSIVTEAFF. Written as DNA, the CDR3 is TGTGCCAGCAGTTTATCGATTGTTACTGAAGCTTTCTTT.

In the case of this clonotype: A much bigger clone sits one base away, suggesting this may be a read error. V usage is TRBV24-1 and J usage is TRBJ2-2; D may correspond to TRBD1 or TRBD2 (5 bases each). Germline-derived CDR1 and CDR2 are KGHDR and SFDVKD. V lost 1 base, J lost 9 bases, and 17 bases lay in between. CDR3 length: 16 amino acids. CDR3 amino acids: CATSDFEGRYSWELFF. The CDR3 DNA reads as TGTGCCACCAGTGATTTCGAGGGGAGATATTCCTGGGAGCTGTTTTTT.

This clonotype came up many times. J is TRBJ2-5 and V is TRBV29-1; weak D call: TRBD2 (6 bases). The V gene lost 3 bases and the J gene lost 2 bases, with 10 bases spanning the gap. This CDR3 spans 13 amino acids. Germline values: CDR1 SQVTM, CDR2 ANQGSEA. CDR3 in amino acids: CSVDHRGQETQYF. Here the CDR3 DNA reads TGCAGCGTTGACCACCGGGGGCAAGAGACCCAGTACTTC.

This clonotype was recorded a few times. The rearrangement uses TRBV29-1 and TRBJ2-6, with D hard to call. The CDR3 extends over 16 amino acids. The V and J ends lost 5 bases and 0 bases respectively, with 14 bases between them. Germline CDR1 SQVTM, CDR2 ANQGSEA. As DNA, the CDR3 is TGCAGCGTTTTCGTTTTTGGAAGCTCTGGGGCCAACGTCCTGACTTTC. It codes for CSVFVFGSSGANVLTF.

This clonotype was detected ten times or more. The rearrangement joins TRBV5-5 to TRBJ1-2; possibly TRBD1 for D (5 bases). V lost 0 bases and J lost 9, with 9 bases in between. This CDR3 is 12 amino acids long. Germline loops: CDR1 SGHKS, CDR2 YYEKEE (reference sequence). DNA of the CDR3: TGTGCCAGCAGCTTGGGGGGGATGCGCTACACCTTC. Amino acid sequence: CASSLGGMRYTF.

Only a few counts were recorded for this clonotype. This chain uses TRBV11-1 with TRBJ2-7; 10 nucleotides match TRBD1. Trimming removed 1 base from V and 5 bases from J; junction bases left unmatched: 11. CDR3 length equals 17 residues. Germline assignment: CDR1 SGHAT and CDR2 FQDESV (reference sequence). The CDR3 sequence: CASSLGVLGQGINEQYF. As DNA, the CDR3 is TGTGCCAGCAGCTTAGGAGTCCTGGGACAGGGGATCAACGAGCAGTACTTC.

A word on this clonotype: The conserved phenylalanine or tryptophan normally closing the CDR3 is absent here, so this likely arose from a read error. The genes are TRBV12-3 or TRBV12-4 and TRBJ1-2; possibly TRBD1 for D (5 bases). The CDR3 runs 15 residues. The germline V and J ends were trimmed by 4 bases and 0 bases, with 12 bases remaining between them. The CDR3 reads CASSYGTITNYGYTL. In nucleotides, the CDR3 is TGTGCCAGCAGTTACGGGACCATAACTAACTATGGCTACACCCTC.

This clonotype has more than one count but fewer than ten. The DNA of the CDR3 is TGTGCCAGCAGCGTAGGACGGGACGGGAACACTGAAGCTTTCTTT. It encodes CASSVGRDGNTEAFF. The chain couples TRBV9 to TRBJ1-1, with D possibly TRBD1 on 5 matching bases. Between the trimmed V and J ends, which lost 0 bases and 1 base, there was a span of 10 bases. Germline CDR1 and CDR2: SGDLS and YYNGEE. This CDR3 region has 15 residues.

In this sample, this clonotype turned up many times. The chain links TRBV7-9 to TRBJ2-2; D gene unclear. CDR3 length equals 16 residues. Germline V lookup: CDR1 SEHNR, CDR2 FQNEAQ (reference sequence). The V gene lost 5 bases and the J gene lost 2 bases, with 15 bases spanning the gap. The CDR3 DNA reads as TGTGCCAGCAGCGAACTCTCTGAACTAAACACCGGGGAGCTGTTTTTT. This codes for CASSELSELNTGELFF.

Many counts were recorded for this clonotype. The gene calls are TRBV7-9 and TRBJ2-1, with D perhaps matching TRBD2 (6 bases). This CDR3 has 18 amino acids. Trimming pared 2 bases from V and 8 bases from J, leaving 25 bases between. From germline, CDR1 is SEHNR and CDR2 FQNEAQ (reference sequence). The CDR3, as DNA: TGTGCCAGCAGCTTATTGGGGGGTGGGTCAGGGCTTTCGGATGAGCAGTTCTTC. It specifies CASSLLGGGSGLSDEQFF.

This clonotype was detected many times. The chain has TRBV20-1 and TRBJ2-7; a weak D match, TRBD1 (6 bases). This CDR3 is built from 14 residues. Trimming took off 5 bases at V and 2 bases at J, with 16 bases between the two ends. Germline CDR1 DFQATT, CDR2 SNEGSKA (reference sequence). The CDR3 sequence is CSAAAGTLTYEQYF. Here the CDR3 DNA reads TGCAGTGCTGCGGCCGGGACACTGACCTACGAGCAGTACTTC.

This clonotype was seen repeatedly, ten times or more. This chain links TRBV2 with TRBJ2-1; D is unresolved. Trimming took off 6 bases at V and 0 bases at J, with 9 bases between the two ends. Looked up from germline, CDR1 is SNHLY and CDR2 is FYNNEI. The CDR3 is made up of 14 amino acids. CDR3 nucleotides: TGTGCCAGCAGCGATCTGGACTCCTACAATGAGCAGTTCTTC. As protein: CASSDLDSYNEQFF.

This chain connects TRBV28 to TRBJ2-7; 9 nucleotides agree with TRBD1. Germline V CDR1 and CDR2: MDHEN, SYDVKM. The CDR3 loop spans 13 amino acids. The V and J ends lost 10 bases and 3 bases, in that order; junction bases with no gene match: 7. Here the CDR3 reads CATRTGVFYEQYF. In nucleotides, the CDR3 is TGTGCCACCCGGACAGGGGTCTTCTACGAGCAGTACTTC.